This T cell receptor beta chain was documented in a study of immune cell composition in non-small cell lung cancer. This CDR3 has 17 residues. Germline assignment: CDR1 MNHEY and CDR2 SMNVEV (reference sequence). Between the trimmed V and J ends, which lost 5 bases and 1 base, there was a span of 20 bases. TCRdb's table, derived via immunoSEQ multiplex PCR, lists solely in-frame clones and lacks some. The sample lists 3,200 or so clones; around three quarters were seen once. Normal lung was sampled as far from the tumour as possible, at least 3 cm. Sample: non-adjacent lung tissue. The TCR comes from a human donor with non-small cell lung cancer. The donor label of this sample is uncertain. This chain links TRBV27 with TRBJ1-1, with D possibly TRBD1 on 6 matching bases. CDR3 nucleotide sequence: TGTGCCAGCAGTCCTGGCTACACAGGGTCTACGAACACTGAAGCTTTCTTT. Protein sequence: CASSPGYTGSTNTEAFF.